This T cell receptor (beta chain) appears in the sequencing data of a study of blood T cell repertoires in COVID-19. Study at large: The analysed material was cDNA or gDNA that came from T cells, B-cell-depleted T cells, or PBMCs.

Per the study methods: Cell counts per sample came from amplifying reference gene primers. The table came from immunoSEQ multiplex PCR; TCRdb's copy has only in-frame clones and leaves some out. V and J calls plus clone size are reproduced from that table; the DNA served to infer D and trimming. The table lists approximately 290,000 clones, approximately 92% of them singletons. Germline V gene lookup returns CDR1 SGHDT and CDR2 YYEEEE. This CDR3 spans 16 amino acids. Trimming shortened V by 5 bases and J by 2 bases, and 14 bases separated the two germline ends. Participants, roughly 18 to 90 years old, spanned around 25 US areas. Two consecutive negative NP/OP PCR tests, clearance, or resolved symptoms defined Cohort 3 recovery.

The chain employs TRBV5-6 and TRBJ1-6, with unresolved D. Sequenced material: PBMCs or T cells enriched from blood (not recorded which). The receptor was isolated from a woman aged 30 to 39 who had recovered from COVID-19. CDR3 sequence (DNA): TGTGCCAGCAGGTGGGGAGGGCCTGCCTATAATTCACCCCTCCACTTT. Translation gives CASRWGGPAYNSPLHF.